What follows are 18 T cell receptor beta chains derived from one specimen sequenced in a study of blood T cell repertoires in COVID-19. Assay: immunoSEQ multiplex PCR; the TCRdb copy retains only in-frame clones and omits some. This table has about 82,000 clones, under 80% appearing once. The sequenced material came from peripheral blood. These receptors were collected from a human donor with acute or convalescent COVID-19. The donor label of this sample is uncertain.

This rearrangement joins TRBV5-6 to TRBJ1-1, with D tentatively TRBD1 (6 bases). This CDR3 contains 16 residues. The V end lost 1 base, the J end lost 5 bases, and 18 bases lay between the germline ends. Germline loops: CDR1 SGHDT, CDR2 YYEEEE. The CDR3 spells CASSLRQARVLTEAFF. CDR3 in DNA: TGTGCCAGCAGCTTGAGACAGGCCAGGGTCCTAACTGAAGCTTTCTTT.

The chain recombines TRBV5-5 with TRBJ2-1; the D gene is possibly TRBD1 (5 bases). The germline V gene encodes CDR1 SGHKS and CDR2 YYEKEE (reference sequence). The V and J ends lost 0 bases and 3 bases respectively, with 10 bases between them. The CDR3 has 15 residues. CDR3 sequence reads: CASSLDRGFYNEQFF. The CDR3, as DNA: TGTGCCAGCAGCTTGGATAGGGGCTTCTACAATGAGCAGTTCTTC.

V gene TRBV3-1 (or the pseudogene TRBV3-2) combines with J gene TRBJ2-6, with D tentatively TRBD1 (6 bases). The CDR3 totals 15 residues. Germline V lookup: CDR1 LGHDT, CDR2 YNNKEL (reference sequence). V gave up 3 bases and J gave up 1 base, with 7 bases separating them. The CDR3 is CASSHGQSGANVLTF. For the CDR3, the DNA is TGTGCCAGCAGCCACGGACAGTCTGGGGCCAACGTCCTGACTTTC.

V and J are TRBV3-1 (or the pseudogene TRBV3-2) and TRBJ2-3; 7 bases match TRBD2. The trim removed 0 bases at V and 5 bases at J, leaving 5 bases unmatched. CDR3 length equals 15 residues. CDR1 and CDR2 from the germline V gene are LGHDT and YNNKEL (reference sequence). The CDR3 protein is CASSQEVTGGDTQYF. Written as DNA, the CDR3 is TGTGCCAGCAGCCAAGAGGTAACGGGAGGAGATACGCAGTATTTT.

The rearrangement links TRBV9 to TRBJ2-2; TRBD2 aligns across 9 bases. This CDR3 spans 17 amino acids. After removal of 0 bases from V and 4 bases from J, the junction contained 7 bases not matched to a gene. Germline V lookup: CDR1 SGDLS, CDR2 YYNGEE. The CDR3 is CASSVGAGGGSTGELFF. Here the CDR3 DNA reads TGTGCCAGCAGCGTAGGAGCGGGAGGCGGTTCCACCGGGGAGCTGTTTTTT.

The J gene is TRBJ2-1, the V gene TRBV3-1 (or the pseudogene TRBV3-2); D is uncertain. The CDR3 length is 17 residues. V was cut by 4 bases and J by 0 bases, with 16 bases left in between. The V gene's germline CDR1 is LGHDT and CDR2 YNNKEL (reference sequence). The CDR3 loop is CASSRLGASSSYNEQFF. The CDR3 DNA reads as TGTGCCAGCAGCCGATTAGGAGCGTCCAGCTCCTACAATGAGCAGTTCTTC.

The V and J genes are TRBV27 and TRBJ2-3, with D maybe TRBD2 (6 bases). Deletions cut 2 bases from V and 3 bases from J, with 12 bases between. Germline V lookup: CDR1 MNHEY, CDR2 SMNVEV (reference sequence). This CDR3 contains 15 residues. The CDR3 sequence is CASSLMGGWTDTQYF. The CDR3 DNA reads TGTGCCAGCAGTTTAATGGGGGGTTGGACAGATACGCAGTATTTT.

This clone has just one count. The genes are TRBV15 and TRBJ2-1, with D uncertain. CDR1 is LNHNV and CDR2 is YYDKDF in the germline V gene (reference sequence). The CDR3 totals 14 residues. Trimming cost V 0 bases and J 4 bases, with 7 bases left between them. In DNA, the CDR3 is TGTGCCACCAGCAGAGATAGGAGTTACAATGAGCAGTTCTTC. It specifies CATSRDRSYNEQFF.

The V gene is TRBV7-9, the J gene TRBJ2-3; D perhaps matches TRBD2 (6 bases). Germline CDR1 reads SEHNR; CDR2 reads FQNEAQ (reference sequence). V lost 5 bases and J lost 6, with 18 bases in between. CDR3 size: 15 residues. DNA of the CDR3: TGTGCCAGCAGCGGAGTGCGGGGCATAGGGGATACGCAGTATTTT. Protein: CASSGVRGIGDTQYF.

J is TRBJ2-3 and V is TRBV18; unclear D gene. CDR1 KGHSH and CDR2 LQKENI come from the germline V gene. This CDR3 has 13 amino acids. The V end lost 1 base, the J end lost 3 bases, and 5 bases lay between the germline ends. CDR3 bases: TGTGCCAGCTCACCACGCGCAACAGATACGCAGTATTTT. Amino acid sequence: CASSPRATDTQYF.

This clone appeared once. The chain joins TRBV7-3 to TRBJ2-1; 8 positions agree with TRBD1. V lost 7 bases and J lost 7; bases outside the gene matches: 9. Germline CDR1 and CDR2: SGHTA and FQGTGA. This CDR3 spans 14 amino acids. CDR3 loop: CASKPGGASNEQFF. The DNA of the CDR3 is TGTGCCAGCAAGCCAGGGGGCGCGAGTAATGAGCAGTTCTTC.

Only one count was recorded for this clone. The V and J genes are TRBV2 and TRBJ2-1; 11 positions agree with TRBD2. Germline V CDR1 and CDR2: SNHLY, FYNNEI. V shed 3 bases and J 9 bases; nucleotides not matched to a gene: 7. This CDR3 region has 15 residues. The CDR3 DNA sequence: TGTGCCAGCAGTGACTTTAGCGGGAGGGCCAGTGAGCAGTTCTTC. Its protein product is CASSDFSGRASEQFF.

J is TRBJ1-5 and V is TRBV19, with 10 bases identical to TRBD1. After removal of 1 base from V and 11 bases from J, the junction contained 8 bases not matched to a gene. CDR1 and CDR2 (germline): LNHDA, SQIVND (reference sequence). The CDR3 has 15 amino acids. The CDR3 DNA sequence: TGTGCCAGTAGTATAGTCGGGACAGGGGAAGTGGCCCAGCATTTT. Residues: CASSIVGTGEVAQHF.

The V gene is TRBV10-3, the J gene TRBJ2-1; 7 nucleotides line up with TRBD2. J was trimmed by 4 bases and V by 6 bases; bases with no gene match: 9. The germline V gene encodes CDR1 ENHRY and CDR2 SYGVKD. The CDR3 runs to 15 residues. The CDR3 DNA is TGTGCCATCAGGCCGGGACCGGGGGGATACAATGAGCAGTTCTTC. Its translation: CAIRPGPGGYNEQFF.

V gene TRBV6-2 or TRBV6-3 combines with J gene TRBJ1-1; D might be TRBD1 (5 bases). V was clipped by 5 bases and J by 1 base, with 14 bases between them. CDR1 and CDR2 from the germline V gene are MNHEY and SVGEGT. The CDR3 loop spans 15 amino acids. The CDR3 nucleotides are TGTGCCAGCAGTAACCCCAGGGTCTCGAACACTGAAGCTTTCTTT. This gives the protein CASSNPRVSNTEAFF.

This clone has only a few counts. V usage is TRBV6-6 and J usage is TRBJ1-1; TRBD1 aligns across 11 bases. After removal of 6 bases from V and 11 bases from J, the junction contained 11 bases not matched to a gene. The CDR3 extends over 14 amino acids. Germline V gene data show CDR1 as MNHNY and CDR2 as SVGAGI (reference sequence). The CDR3 region has the DNA TGTGCCAGCAGAGCAGGACAGGGGGCGATTAAGGCTTTCTTT. It codes for CASRAGQGAIKAFF.

The rearrangement links TRBV30 to TRBJ2-7; TRBD2 might be the D (6 bases). CDR3 length: 13 amino acids. Trimming shortened V by 7 bases and J by 6 bases, and 19 bases separated the two germline ends. The germline gives CDR1 GTSNPN, CDR2 SVGIG (reference sequence). CDR3 nucleotide sequence: TGTGCCTCCATAGGGACTTCTCGGACCGAGCAGTACTTC. This codes for CASIGTSRTEQYF.

This clone has just a few counts. The chain recombines TRBV18 with TRBJ2-3, with 11 positions matching TRBD2. CDR1 is KGHSH, CDR2 LQKENI, per germline. V lost 0 bases and J lost 5; bases outside the gene matches: 4. The CDR3 is 16 amino acids. CDR3 nucleotide sequence: TGTGCCAGCTCACCACCTAGCGGGGGGGCCGGAGATACGCAGTATTTT. It specifies CASSPPSGGAGDTQYF. Full variable domain (missing parts from reference TRBV18 and TRBJ2-3): NAGVMQNPRHLVRRRGQEARLRCSPMKGHSHVYWYRQLPEEGLKFMVYLQKENIIDESGMPKERFSAEFPKEGPSILRIQQVVRGDSAAYFCASSPPSGGAGDTQYFGPGTRLTVL.